This entry features one TCR beta chain sequence. What it recognizes is unknown. The entry originates in a study of cytomegalovirus exposure and HLA in healthy donors. Across the whole study: It was reported in a later analysis that the same platform had been used for the 120 or so validation repertoires as for the approximately 730 first-cohort repertoires. Points from the study as a whole: Clusters of TCRs from the first cohort tended to co-occur in the 130 or so validation repertoires (as a later analysis found).

V was pared by 4 bases and J by 0 bases, with 9 bases between. Germline lookup yields CDR1 SGDLS and CDR2 YYNGEE. The CDR3 sequence is 14 residues long. TCRdb keeps only in-frame clones here, not all; method: immunoSEQ multiplex PCR. The sample consists of about 98,000 clones, 87% of them appearing once. The specimen sequenced was PBMCs. The chain links TRBV9 to TRBJ2-3; D is ambiguous. The TCR sequence derives from a man between 18 and 35 years old in good health and CMV-seropositive. The CDR3 protein is CASSPLGSTDTQYF. CDR3 DNA sequence: TGTGCCAGCAGCCCCCTTGGCAGCACAGATACGCAGTATTTT.